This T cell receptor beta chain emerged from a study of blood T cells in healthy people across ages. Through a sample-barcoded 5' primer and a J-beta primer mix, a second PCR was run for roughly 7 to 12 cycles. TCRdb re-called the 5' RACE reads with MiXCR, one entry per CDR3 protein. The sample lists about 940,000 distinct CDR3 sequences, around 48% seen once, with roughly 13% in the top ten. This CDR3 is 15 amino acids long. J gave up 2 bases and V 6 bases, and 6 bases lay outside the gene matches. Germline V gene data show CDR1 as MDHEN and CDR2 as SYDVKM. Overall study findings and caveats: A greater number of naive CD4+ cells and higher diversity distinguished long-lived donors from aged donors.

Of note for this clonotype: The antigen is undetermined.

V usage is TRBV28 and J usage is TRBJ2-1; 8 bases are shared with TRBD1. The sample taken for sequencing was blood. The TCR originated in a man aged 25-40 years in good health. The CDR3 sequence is CASREDRAPYNEQFF. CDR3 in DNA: TGTGCCAGCAGGGAGGACAGGGCACCCTACAATGAGCAGTTCTTC.